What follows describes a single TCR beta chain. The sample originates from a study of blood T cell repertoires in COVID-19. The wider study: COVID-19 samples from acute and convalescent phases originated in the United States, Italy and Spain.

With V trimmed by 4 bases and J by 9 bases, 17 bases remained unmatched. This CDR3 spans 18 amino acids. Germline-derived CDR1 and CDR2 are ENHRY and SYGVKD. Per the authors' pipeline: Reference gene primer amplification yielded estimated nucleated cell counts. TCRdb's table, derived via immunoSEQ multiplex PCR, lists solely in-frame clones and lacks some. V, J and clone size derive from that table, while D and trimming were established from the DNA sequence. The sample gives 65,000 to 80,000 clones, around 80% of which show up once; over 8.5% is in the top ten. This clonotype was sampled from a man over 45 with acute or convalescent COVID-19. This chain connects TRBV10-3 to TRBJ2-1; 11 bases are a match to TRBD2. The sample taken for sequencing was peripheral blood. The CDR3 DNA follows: TGTGCCATCAGTGGGCAGGGAGGGCTAGCGGGAGGACGGAGTGAGCAGTTCTTC. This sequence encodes CAISGQGGLAGGRSEQFF.